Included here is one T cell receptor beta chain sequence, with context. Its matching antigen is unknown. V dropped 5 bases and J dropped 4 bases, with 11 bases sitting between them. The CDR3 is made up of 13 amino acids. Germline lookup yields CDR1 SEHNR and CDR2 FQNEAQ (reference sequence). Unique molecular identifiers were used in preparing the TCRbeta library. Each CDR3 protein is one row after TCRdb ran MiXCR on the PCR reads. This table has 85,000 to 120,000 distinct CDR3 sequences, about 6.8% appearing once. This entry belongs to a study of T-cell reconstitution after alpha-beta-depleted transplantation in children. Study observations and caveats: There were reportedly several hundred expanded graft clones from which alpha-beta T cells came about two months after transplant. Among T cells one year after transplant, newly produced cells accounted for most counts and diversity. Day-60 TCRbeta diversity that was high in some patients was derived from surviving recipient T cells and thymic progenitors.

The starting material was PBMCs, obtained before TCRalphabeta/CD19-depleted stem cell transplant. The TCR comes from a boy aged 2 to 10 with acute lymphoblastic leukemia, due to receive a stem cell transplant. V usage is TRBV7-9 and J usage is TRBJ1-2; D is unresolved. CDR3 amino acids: CASSRPRSYGYTF. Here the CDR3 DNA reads TGTGCCAGCAGCCGACCCAGGAGCTATGGCTACACCTTC.